The 4 T cell receptor beta chains reported below all come from one sample, sequenced in a study of blood T cell repertoires in COVID-19. Libraries were prepared by immunoSEQ multiplex PCR; TCRdb keeps only in-frame clonotypes and omits some of them. The data contain about 340,000 clones, around nine tenths of them singletons. The sample was peripheral blood. The receptor set was obtained from a woman younger than 30 who had recovered from COVID-19.

V gene TRBV5-6 combines with J gene TRBJ1-6; 7 positions agree with TRBD1. Trimming cost V 2 bases and J 6 bases; bases outside gene matches: 2. The CDR3 is made up of 14 amino acids. Germline CDR1 reads SGHDT; CDR2 reads YYEEEE. CDR3 amino acids: CASSFDRVNSPLHF. The CDR3 region has the DNA TGTGCCAGCAGCTTCGACAGGGTTAATTCACCCCTCCACTTT.

The V and J genes are TRBV27 and TRBJ1-5, with no clear D. This CDR3 comprises 14 residues. Germline lookup yields CDR1 MNHEY and CDR2 SMNVEV (reference sequence). V lost 6 bases to trimming and J lost 0 bases, with 9 bases between them. The CDR3 reads CASSPQSSNQPQHF. The CDR3 DNA sequence: TGTGCCAGCAGCCCCCAATCTAGCAATCAGCCCCAGCATTTT.

This CDR3 is CASSYGQGDYEQYV. CDR3 nucleotides: TGTGCCAGCAGCTACGGACAGGGGGACTACGAGCAGTACGTC. The chain employs TRBV5-5 and TRBJ2-7; 10 bases map to TRBD1. Germline V gives CDR1 SGHKS, CDR2 YYEKEE (reference sequence). CDR3 length: 14 amino acids. J gave up 3 bases and V 3 bases, and 3 bases lay outside the gene matches.

The genes are TRBV29-1 and TRBJ2-3; 11 bases match TRBD2. Germline V gives CDR1 SQVTM, CDR2 ANQGSEA. The CDR3 is made up of 15 amino acids. With 7 bases clipped from V and 5 bases from J, the junction kept 11 bases outside the gene matches. The DNA of the CDR3 is TGCAGCGCGAAAGTAGCGGGAGGGCCTGGAGATACGCAGTATTTT. Translation gives CSAKVAGGPGDTQYF.